These T cell receptor beta chains were read from a single sample in a study of vaccination and CD4 T cells after COVID-19. These receptors lack a known antigen. TCRdb called the PCR reads again in MiXCR, with one record for every CDR3 protein. The data hold roughly 8,600 distinct CDR3 sequences, with 45% to 55% observed a single time. The sequenced sample was CD4+ T cells from blood, cultured in vitro. The receptors here all came from a human donor who had recovered from COVID-19. Both conserved end residues are part of each CDR3. The D gene is left open where the match is weak. Size values are once, few and many counts, or a class for expanded clones, and some rows have none.

>.|TRBD2|TRBV7-9|TRBJ2-1
CASSLAGSGGPRSSYNEQFF
TGTGCCAGCAGCTTAGCTGGGAGCGGGGGGCCACGGAGCTCCTACAATGAGCAGTTCTTC
>.|.|TRBV10-3|TRBJ1-5
CAISGTVNQPQHF
TGTGCCATCTCCGGCACAGTTAATCAGCCCCAGCATTTT
>.|.|TRBV12-3/TRBV12-4|TRBJ2-2
CASSPQDISGELFF
TGTGCCAGCAGTCCCCAGGACATCTCCGGGGAGCTGTTTTTT
>.|.|TRBV7-2|TRBJ2-2
CASSPQADAGELFF
TGTGCCAGCAGCCCCCAGGCGGACGCCGGGGAGCTGTTTTTT
>few|.|TRBV25-1|TRBJ1-1
CASSLPGTEAFF
TGTGCCAGCAGCCTACCTGGCACTGAAGCTTTCTTT
>.|.|TRBV11-3|TRBJ2-7
CASSLGFQGGEQYF
TGTGCCAGCAGCTTAGGATTCCAGGGGGGCGAGCAGTACTTC
>.|.|TRBV7-2|TRBJ2-2
CASSLGIGELFF
TGTGCCAGCAGCTTAGGGATCGGGGAGCTGTTTTTT
>.|TRBD2|TRBV5-4|TRBJ2-3
CASSTGGAEDTQYF
TGTGCCAGCAGCACCGGGGGGGCGGAAGATACGCAGTATTTT
>few|.|TRBV19|TRBJ2-2
CASSISDTGELFF
TGTGCCAGTAGTATAAGTGACACCGGGGAGCTGTTTTTT
>few|TRBD1|TRBV7-2|TRBJ1-1
CASSLEAGGNTEAFF
TGTGCCAGCAGCTTAGAGGCAGGGGGGAACACTGAAGCTTTCTTT
>few|TRBD1|TRBV7-6|TRBJ1-4
CASSFPGQGAEKLFF
TGTGCCAGCAGCTTCCCGGGACAGGGGGCGGAAAAACTGTTTTTT
>.|.|TRBV5-4|TRBJ2-1
CASSSGTDPTYNEQFF
TGTGCCAGCAGCTCGGGGACGGATCCGACTTACAATGAGCAGTTCTTC
>few|.|TRBV18|TRBJ1-1
CASSPLRSETEAFF
TGTGCCAGCTCACCCTTAAGAAGCGAGACTGAAGCTTTCTTT
>.|TRBD1|TRBV2|TRBJ1-6
CASSGQGNSPLHF
TGTGCCAGCAGTGGACAGGGAAATTCACCCCTCCACTTT
>.|TRBD2|TRBV6-2/TRBV6-3|TRBJ2-3
CASSYSGDERGEWDTQYF
TGTGCCAGCAGTTACTCGGGGGATGAGCGGGGGGAGTGGGATACGCAGTATTTT
>.|TRBD2|TRBV5-6|TRBJ2-3
CASSLVHGRGGSTDTQYF
TGTGCCAGCAGCTTGGTTCATGGGCGGGGGGGGAGCACAGATACGCAGTATTTT
>few|TRBD1|TRBV6-1|TRBJ2-1
CASTNDRGLNEQFF
TGTGCCAGCACTAATGACAGGGGGCTAAATGAGCAGTTCTTC
>.|.|TRBV6-5|TRBJ2-3
CASSSDRATDTQYF
TGTGCCAGCAGTTCGGACAGAGCCACAGATACGCAGTATTTT
>.|TRBD1|TRBV6-1|TRBJ1-1
CASTTGTTEAFF
TGTGCCAGCACGACAGGGACCACTGAAGCTTTCTTT
>.|.|TRBV6-1|TRBJ1-2
CASSSTYLKGDYTF
TGTGCCAGCAGCTCTACTTACCTGAAGGGGGACTACACCTTC
>.|TRBD2|TRBV2|TRBJ2-1
CASSETSGGGNEQFF
TGTGCCAGCAGTGAGACTAGCGGGGGGGGGAATGAGCAGTTCTTC
>.|.|TRBV20-1|TRBJ1-2
CSAFGVEGAGGYTF
TGCAGTGCATTCGGGGTAGAGGGCGCAGGTGGCTACACCTTC
>.|.|TRBV7-2|TRBJ1-3
CASSSRMPIYF
TGTGCCAGCAGCTCCAGGATGCCCATATATTTT
>.|.|TRBV20-1|TRBJ2-7
CSARADDLQGNSYEQYF
TGCAGTGCTAGAGCGGACGACTTGCAGGGCAACTCCTACGAGCAGTACTTC
>.|TRBD1|TRBV19|TRBJ1-4
CASSSKGDRIWKKLFF
TGTGCCAGTAGTTCCAAAGGGGACAGGATTTGGAAAAAACTGTTTTTT
>.|.|TRBV12-5|TRBJ2-2
CASGLVLGPPTELFF
TGTGCTAGTGGTTTGGTTCTGGGCCCCCCGACGGAGCTGTTTTTT
>.|.|TRBV7-2|TRBJ1-2
CASSLLRYGHTF
TGTGCCAGCAGCTTACTCCGGTATGGCCACACCTTC
>few|.|TRBV12-3/TRBV12-4|TRBJ2-2
CASSTRQERGGELFF
TGTGCCAGCAGTACCCGACAGGAAAGAGGCGGGGAGCTGTTTTTT
>.|.|TRBV6-4|TRBJ1-1
CASSDGGGYTEAFF
TGTGCCAGCAGTGACGGAGGGGGGTACACTGAAGCTTTCTTT
>.|.|TRBV20-1|TRBJ1-1
CSARGSSKNTEAFF
TGCAGTGCTAGAGGAAGTTCGAAGAACACTGAAGCTTTCTTT
>few|.|TRBV6-5|TRBJ1-1
CASSYGGTANTEAFF
TGTGCCAGCAGTTACGGGGGCACGGCGAACACTGAAGCTTTCTTT
>once|.|TRBV2|TRBJ1-2
CASIRTDGLYGYTF
TGTGCCAGTATTAGGACCGATGGGCTGTATGGCTACACCTTC
>.|.|TRBV30|TRBJ2-7
CAWSRSGTTSYEQYF
TGTGCCTGGAGTCGCTCCGGGACCACCTCCTACGAGCAGTACTTC
>.|TRBD2|TRBV7-2|TRBJ2-3
CASSLSPAGGGTDTQYF
TGTGCCAGCAGCTTATCCCCAGCGGGGGGGGGCACAGATACGCAGTATTTT
>.|.|TRBV20-1|TRBJ2-7
CSARDPVAYEQYF
TGCAGTGCTAGAGATCCGGTCGCCTACGAGCAGTACTTC
>few|TRBD1|TRBV19|TRBJ1-6
CASRQGSSYNSPLHF
TGTGCCAGTAGACAGGGGAGCTCCTATAATTCACCCCTCCACTTT
>.|.|TRBV6-2/TRBV6-3|TRBJ1-1
CAISDRLNTEAFF
TGTGCCATTTCTGACAGGCTGAACACTGAAGCTTTCTTT
>.|.|TRBV6-1|TRBJ1-1
CASRRGGKLNTEAFF
TGTGCCAGCAGGAGGGGGGGGAAACTGAACACTGAAGCTTTCTTT
>.|.|TRBV10-3|TRBJ1-6
CAISESTLSSYNSPLHF
TGTGCCATCAGTGAGTCCACCCTGAGCTCCTATAATTCACCCCTCCACTTT
>.|TRBD1|TRBV30|TRBJ1-1
CAWGQGGDTEAFF
TGTGCCTGGGGACAGGGGGGGGACACTGAAGCTTTCTTT
>.|.|TRBV20-1|TRBJ1-6
CSAPQQGWSSPLHF
TGCAGTGCTCCCCAACAGGGATGGAGTTCACCCCTCCACTTT
>.|.|TRBV11-2|TRBJ1-4
CASSSDFSTVYEKLFF
TGTGCCAGCAGCTCCGACTTTTCGACAGTGTATGAAAAACTGTTTTTT
>.|TRBD1|TRBV7-9|TRBJ2-7
CASSSPQPGQASSYEQYF
TGTGCCAGCAGCTCCCCCCAACCGGGACAGGCCAGTTCCTACGAGCAGTACTTC
>.|.|TRBV30|TRBJ1-1
CACPGVAGLNTEAFF
TGTGCCTGCCCCGGGGTCGCTGGTCTGAACACTGAAGCTTTCTTT
>once|.|TRBV6-1|TRBJ1-4
CASSEVWAATNEKLFF
TGTGCCAGCAGTGAAGTCTGGGCCGCAACTAATGAAAAACTGTTTTTT
>.|.|TRBV15|TRBJ2-2
CATSRGHGELFF
TGTGCCACCAGCAGAGGTCACGGGGAGCTGTTTTTT
>.|.|TRBV9|TRBJ2-2
CASSVGSPGARRGGELFF
TGTGCCAGCAGCGTAGGTTCGCCCGGGGCGAGGCGGGGCGGGGAGCTGTTTTTT
>.|.|TRBV4-3|TRBJ1-2
CASSQVRGSMDYGYTF
TGCGCCAGCAGCCAAGTTCGGGGGTCTATGGACTATGGCTACACCTTC
>.|TRBD2|TRBV18|TRBJ2-3
CASSFRGGAMGDTQYF
TGTGCCAGCTCGTTCCGGGGGGGGGCCATGGGAGATACGCAGTATTTT
>.|.|TRBV4-2|TRBJ1-6
CASSQAAGRNSPLHF
TGTGCCAGCAGCCAAGCCGCAGGACGAAATTCACCCCTCCACTTT
>.|.|TRBV2|TRBJ1-1
CASSEKQGGTEAFF
TGTGCCAGCAGTGAGAAACAGGGAGGGACTGAAGCTTTCTTT
>.|TRBD1|TRBV27|TRBJ2-5
CASRRQGTETQYF
TGTGCCAGCAGGCGACAGGGGACAGAGACCCAGTACTTC
>few|.|TRBV20-1|TRBJ2-3
CSARALAPDTQYF
TGCAGTGCTAGAGCACTAGCCCCAGATACGCAGTATTTT
>.|TRBD1|TRBV6-1|TRBJ1-5
CASRRQGEQPQHF
TGTGCCAGCAGGAGGCAGGGGGAGCAGCCCCAGCATTTT
>.|TRBD1|TRBV3-1|TRBJ1-1
CASSQPTTGGTEAFF
TGTGCCAGCAGCCAACCGACGACAGGGGGCACTGAAGCTTTCTTT